This T cell receptor (beta chain) comes out of a study of OX40 agonist ivuxolimab in advanced cancers. Study-wide results and caveats: Relative to CD4+ cells, CD8+ T cells on average had more expanded clones. Clonal expansion by week 6 occurred in CD4+ and CD8+ blood T cells (at 0.1 to 3.0 mg/kg).

The V gene's germline CDR1 is SNHLY and CDR2 FYNNEI. V gave up 8 bases and J gave up 0 bases; unmatched junction bases: 11. This CDR3 spans 16 amino acids. The method was immunoSEQ multiplex PCR; TCRdb's version includes in-frame clones alone and lacks a portion of them. The sample consists of 78,000 or so clones, roughly 85% of them appearing once. This clone was observed a single time. No antigen is known for it. The clonotype comes from an adult with an advanced solid tumor such as melanoma, head and neck, liver or kidney cancer. Source: CD4+ or CD8+ T cells sorted from blood, taken in a trial of the OX40 agonist ivuxolimab. V gene TRBV2 combines with J gene TRBJ2-7; 9 bases are a match to TRBD2. This CDR3 is CASVASGKMNSYEQYF. The CDR3 DNA follows: TGTGCCAGCGTCGCTAGCGGGAAAATGAACTCCTACGAGCAGTACTTC.